The T cell receptor beta chain under discussion was sequenced for a study of blood T cell repertoires in COVID-19. Germline V gives CDR1 WNHNN, CDR2 SYGVQD (reference sequence). V was shortened by 3 bases and J by 7 bases, with 25 bases between the two germline ends. This CDR3 spans 18 amino acids. This table comes from immunoSEQ multiplex PCR, and its TCRdb copy is limited to in-frame clones, with some not included. The profile covers 25,000 or so clones, with 86% appearing a single time and around 12% taken by the ten largest. The clonotype originates from a woman of 80 years or more with active or convalescent COVID-19. Sequencing was done on a sample of peripheral blood. The rearrangement uses TRBV10-1 and TRBJ1-3, with D maybe TRBD1 (6 bases). The CDR3, as DNA: TGCGCCAGCAGTGATATGGGGGAGGCGGGGGCCTCGTGGAACACCATATATTTT. It is translated as CASSDMGEAGASWNTIYF.